The source of this T cell receptor (beta chain) is a study of T cells in Graves' hyperthyroidism and ophthalmopathy. Across the study: Peripheral blood samples were taken at initial diagnosis, prior to any treatment. Whole-study findings and limits: Most clonotypes that expanded in the thyroid above 0.001 also showed up in blood.

This clonotype was observed a handful of times. The antigen remains unidentified. TCR beta CDR3 sequences were amplified from RNA transcripts. HTBI primers were used for first-round RT-PCR of the TCR CDR3. TCRdb re-derived calls from the multiplex PCR reads in MiXCR, one entry per CDR3 protein. In the table there are hundreds of thousands of distinct CDR3 sequences, less than 20% of which are singletons. Germline V gene sequence: CDR1 SGHRS, CDR2 YFSETQ. The length of the CDR3 is 15 residues. J lost 8 bases, V lost 0 bases, and 7 bases had no gene match. Each 10 ml fresh peripheral blood draw supplied the PBMCs.

The sequence was collected from a woman aged 18 to 35 with Graves' hyperthyroidism. The sequenced material came from blood. The chain uses TRBV5-1 and TRBJ1-4; 7 nucleotides line up with TRBD1. The CDR3 loop reads CASSLAGTAGEKLFF. DNA for the CDR3: TGCGCCAGCAGCTTGGCTGGGACAGCCGGCGAAAAACTGTTTTTT.